This T cell receptor beta chain stems from a study of blood T cell repertoires in COVID-19 (dated by TCRdb to between 2020 and 2021). Broadly, across the study: Samples covering the acute and convalescent phases of COVID-19 were provided by collaborators in the United States, Italy and Spain. The prospective study material was composed of cDNA or gDNA derived from T cells, B-cell-depleted T cells, or PBMCs. The dataset comprised deeply sampled blood TCRbeta repertoires from subjects exposed to, actively infected with, or recovered from COVID-19. The repertoires were released in a freely available public database meant as a resource for research on the immune response to SARS-CoV-2. The samples were drawn from two sources: the first 160 participants of the ongoing ImmuneRACE study, and 1,000 to 1,500 subjects contributed by 6 global collaborators. Nearly every sample came with metadata listing a de-identified subject ID, COVID-19 status, age in years and sex. Where available, HLA class I and class II types were taken from metadata supplied by the sample provider and were not determined by assay-based typing.

V gives up 4 bases and J gives up 1 base, and the segment between their germline ends measures 14 bases. Inclusive of the bounding cysteine and phenylalanine, the CDR3 is 15 residues long. The DNA shown is the 45-base CDR3, in frame from base 1. CDR1 and CDR2 (SNHLY, FYNNEI) derive from the germline V gene. TCRbeta CDR3 regions were amplified from genomic DNA by means of the immunoSEQ Assay, a bias-controlled multiplex PCR. Turning to the authors' computational methods: The number of nucleated cells in each sample was estimated by amplification of reference gene primers within the assay. To quantify the absolute abundance of each unique TCRbeta CDR3 rearrangement, sequence reads were collapsed and filtered. For each sample, productive Simpson clonality was calculated by taking the square root of Simpson's diversity index across productive rearrangements. The immuneACCESS repertoire file appears here via TCRdb, limited to in-frame rearrangements. These files lack a portion of the clones; in checked studies, under half of the deficit traces to unresolved V genes, and the cause of the others is not known. V and J calls and clone size are those listed in that table; D and trimming were worked out from the DNA. For this sample there are roughly 250,000 clones; around 84% appear just once. The ten largest clonotypes hold roughly 1.4% of the sample.

Another Seattle source contributed samples from volunteer blood donors who had recovered from COVID-19. Collaborating institutions collected whole blood in K2EDTA tubes following their own protocols. For TCRbeta analysis, collaborators shipped samples in one of three forms: frozen whole blood, isolated PBMCs, or DNA extracted from either of those sample types. Study-wide conclusions, independent of this receptor: The amount of clinical and demographic metadata varied by source and participant and was provided uncurated.

This clone has only a few counts. Its antigen has not been determined. No base qualities exist here, and no much larger clone lies one base off it. The chain couples TRBV2 to TRBJ2-7, and TRBD2 may be the D gene, going by 5 matching bases. This TCR came from a woman between 40 and 50 years old who had recovered from COVID-19. The sequenced sample was peripheral blood. The sequence in DNA is TGTGCCAGCAGTGGAGCGGTGGCTCCATCCTACGAGCAGTACTTC. It is translated as CASSGAVAPSYEQYF.